This TCR beta chain was documented in a study of T cells in Graves' hyperthyroidism and ophthalmopathy. CDR1 is SQVTM and CDR2 is ANQGSEA in the germline V gene. The CDR3 is 16 residues long. The V end was cut by 3 bases, the J end by 2 bases, with 18 bases between. TCR beta CDR3 regions were amplified from RNA. Primed by the HTBI set, a first-round RT-PCR was run on the TCR CDR3. TCRdb re-analysed the multiplex PCR reads in MiXCR, keeping a single row per CDR3 protein. Found here are more than 650,000 distinct CDR3 sequences, around 13% of them singletons; the top ten hold about a tenth. An approximately 10 ml volume of fresh peripheral blood provided the PBMCs.

The specimen sequenced was blood. The receptor was derived from a young woman with Graves' hyperthyroidism. The genes are TRBV29-1 and TRBJ2-3; a possible D gene is TRBD2 (7 bases). The CDR3 spells CSVDSPPGGSTDTQYF. CDR3 nucleotides: TGCAGCGTTGACTCGCCTCCGGGGGGCTCCACAGATACGCAGTATTTT.